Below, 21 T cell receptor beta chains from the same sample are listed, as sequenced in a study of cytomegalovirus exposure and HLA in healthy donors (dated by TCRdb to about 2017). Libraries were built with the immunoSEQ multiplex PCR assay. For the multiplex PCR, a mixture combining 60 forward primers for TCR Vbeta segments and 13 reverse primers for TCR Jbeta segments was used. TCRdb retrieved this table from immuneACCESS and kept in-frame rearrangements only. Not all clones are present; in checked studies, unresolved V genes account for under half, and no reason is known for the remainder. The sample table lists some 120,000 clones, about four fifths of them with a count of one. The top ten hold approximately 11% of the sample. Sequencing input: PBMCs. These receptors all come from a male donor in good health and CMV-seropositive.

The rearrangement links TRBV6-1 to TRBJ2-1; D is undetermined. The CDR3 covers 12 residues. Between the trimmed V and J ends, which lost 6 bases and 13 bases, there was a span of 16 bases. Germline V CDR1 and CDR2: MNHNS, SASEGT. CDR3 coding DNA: TGTGCCAGCAGAATAGACGGAGCCTTTCAGTTCTTC. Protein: CASRIDGAFQFF.

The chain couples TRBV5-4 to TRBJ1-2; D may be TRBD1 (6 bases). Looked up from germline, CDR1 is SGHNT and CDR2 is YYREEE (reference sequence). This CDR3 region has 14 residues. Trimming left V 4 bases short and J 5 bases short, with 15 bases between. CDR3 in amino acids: CASSPQQGNYGYTF. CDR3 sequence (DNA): TGTGCCAGCAGCCCACAACAGGGAAATTATGGCTACACCTTC.

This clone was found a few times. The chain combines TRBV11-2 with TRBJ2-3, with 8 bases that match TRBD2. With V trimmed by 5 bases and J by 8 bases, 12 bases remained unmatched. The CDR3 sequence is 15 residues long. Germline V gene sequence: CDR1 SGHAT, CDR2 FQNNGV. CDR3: CASSRPGTSGGTQYF. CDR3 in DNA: TGTGCCAGCAGCAGACCCGGGACTAGTGGAGGTACGCAGTATTTT.

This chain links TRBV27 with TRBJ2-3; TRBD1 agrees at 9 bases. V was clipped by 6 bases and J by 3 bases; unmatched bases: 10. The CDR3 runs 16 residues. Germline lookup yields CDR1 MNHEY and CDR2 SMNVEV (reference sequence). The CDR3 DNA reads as TGTGCCAGCAGCATTGACAGGGGGACAGGAACAGATACGCAGTATTTT. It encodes CASSIDRGTGTDTQYF.

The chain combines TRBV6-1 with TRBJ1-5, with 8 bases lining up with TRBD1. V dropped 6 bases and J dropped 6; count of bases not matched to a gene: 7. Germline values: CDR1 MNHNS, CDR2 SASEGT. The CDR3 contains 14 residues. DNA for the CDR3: TGTGCCAGCAGGGACAGGGAGTATAGTCAGCCCCAGCATTTT. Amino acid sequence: CASRDREYSQPQHF.

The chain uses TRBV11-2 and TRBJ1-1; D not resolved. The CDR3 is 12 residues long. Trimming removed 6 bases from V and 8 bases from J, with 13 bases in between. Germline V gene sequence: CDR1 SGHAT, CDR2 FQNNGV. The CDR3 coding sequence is TGTGCCAGCAGTCCGACGGGGATGGAAGCTTTCTTT. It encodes CASSPTGMEAFF.

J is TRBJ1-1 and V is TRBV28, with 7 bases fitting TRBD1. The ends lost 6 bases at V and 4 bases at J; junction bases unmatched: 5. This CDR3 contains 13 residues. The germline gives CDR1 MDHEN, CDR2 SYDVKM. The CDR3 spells CASRVQGTTEAFF. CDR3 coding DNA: TGTGCCAGCAGGGTACAGGGGACCACTGAAGCTTTCTTT.

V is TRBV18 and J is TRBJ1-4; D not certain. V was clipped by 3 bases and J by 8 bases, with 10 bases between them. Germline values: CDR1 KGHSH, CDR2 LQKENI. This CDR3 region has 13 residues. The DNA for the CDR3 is TGTGCCAGCTCACCCACGGAGGAGGAAAAACTGTTTTTT. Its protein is CASSPTEEEKLFF.

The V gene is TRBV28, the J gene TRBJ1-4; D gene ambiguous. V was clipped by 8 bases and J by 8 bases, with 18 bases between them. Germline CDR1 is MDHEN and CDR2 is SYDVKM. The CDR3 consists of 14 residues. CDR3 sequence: CASQPRGGKEKLFF. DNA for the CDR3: TGTGCCAGCCAACCCCGCGGAGGAAAAGAAAAACTGTTTTTT.

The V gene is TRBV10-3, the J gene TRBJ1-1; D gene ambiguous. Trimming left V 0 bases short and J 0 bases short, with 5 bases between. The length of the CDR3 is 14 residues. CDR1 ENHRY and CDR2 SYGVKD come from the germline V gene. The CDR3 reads CAISESGMNTEAFF. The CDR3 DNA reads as TGTGCCATCAGTGAGTCCGGGATGAACACTGAAGCTTTCTTT.

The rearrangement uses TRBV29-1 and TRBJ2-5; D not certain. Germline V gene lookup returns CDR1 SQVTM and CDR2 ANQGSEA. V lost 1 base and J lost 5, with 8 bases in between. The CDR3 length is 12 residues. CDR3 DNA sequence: TGCAGCGTTGAAGGTTTCCAGGAGACCCAGTACTTC. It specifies CSVEGFQETQYF. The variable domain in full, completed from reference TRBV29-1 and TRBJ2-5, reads SAVISQKPSRDICQRGTSLTIQCQVDSQVTMMFWYRQQPGQSLTLIATANQGSEATYESGFVIDKFPISRPNLTFSTLTVSNMSPEDSSIYLCSVEGFQETQYFGPGTRLLVL.

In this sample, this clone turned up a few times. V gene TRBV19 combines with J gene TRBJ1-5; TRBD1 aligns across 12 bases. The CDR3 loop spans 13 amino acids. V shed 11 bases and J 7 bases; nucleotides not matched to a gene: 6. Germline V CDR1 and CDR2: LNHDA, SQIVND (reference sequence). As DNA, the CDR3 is TGTGCCGGATCCGGGACAGGGGGCCAGCCCCAGCATTTT. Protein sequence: CAGSGTGGQPQHF.

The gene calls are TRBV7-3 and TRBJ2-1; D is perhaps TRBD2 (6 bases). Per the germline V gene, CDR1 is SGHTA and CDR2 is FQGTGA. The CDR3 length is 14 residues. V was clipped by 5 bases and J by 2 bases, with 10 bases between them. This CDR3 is CASSKSGPYNEQFF. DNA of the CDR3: TGTGCCAGCAGCAAGAGCGGGCCCTACAATGAGCAGTTCTTC.

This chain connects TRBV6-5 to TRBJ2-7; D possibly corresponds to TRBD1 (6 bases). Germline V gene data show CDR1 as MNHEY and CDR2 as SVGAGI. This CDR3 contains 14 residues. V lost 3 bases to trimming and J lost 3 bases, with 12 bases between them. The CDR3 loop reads CASSYSGAFYEQYF. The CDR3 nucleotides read TGTGCCAGCAGTTATTCAGGGGCTTTCTACGAGCAGTACTTC.

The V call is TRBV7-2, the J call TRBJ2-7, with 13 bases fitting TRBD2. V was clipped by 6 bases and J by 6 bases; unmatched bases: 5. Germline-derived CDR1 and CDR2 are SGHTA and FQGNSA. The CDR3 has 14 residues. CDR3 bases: TGTGCCAGCAGTTCGACTAGCGGGAGGAGCGAGCAGTACTTC. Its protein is CASSSTSGRSEQYF.

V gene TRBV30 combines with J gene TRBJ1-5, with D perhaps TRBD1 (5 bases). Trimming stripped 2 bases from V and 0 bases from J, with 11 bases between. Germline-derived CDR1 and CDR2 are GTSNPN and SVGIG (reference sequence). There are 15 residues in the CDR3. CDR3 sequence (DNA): TGTGCCTGGAGTCAAGGGGCAGGTAGCAATCAGCCCCAGCATTTT. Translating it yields CAWSQGAGSNQPQHF.

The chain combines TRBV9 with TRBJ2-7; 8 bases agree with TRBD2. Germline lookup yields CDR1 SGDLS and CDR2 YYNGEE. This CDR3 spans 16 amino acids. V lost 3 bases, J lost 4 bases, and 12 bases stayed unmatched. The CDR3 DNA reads TGTGCCAGCAGCGCCCGGGGGGGACTAGAGTCATACGAGCAGTACTTC. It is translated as CASSARGGLESYEQYF.

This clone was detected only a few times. The CDR3 protein is CASSTRTGVWYEQYF. The CDR3 DNA reads TGTGCCAGCAGCACCAGGACAGGAGTATGGTACGAGCAGTACTTC. The chain recombines TRBV13 with TRBJ2-7; TRBD1 matches at 7 bases. CDR1 PRHDT and CDR2 FYEKMQ come from the germline V gene (reference sequence). The V segment lost 5 bases and the J segment 4 bases; nucleotides outside the gene matches: 11. The CDR3 is made up of 15 amino acids.

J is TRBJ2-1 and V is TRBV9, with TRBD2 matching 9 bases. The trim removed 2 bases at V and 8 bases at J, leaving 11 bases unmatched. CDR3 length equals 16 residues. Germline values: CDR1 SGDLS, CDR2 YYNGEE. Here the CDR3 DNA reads TGTGCCAGCAGCGTCCGGGGGCGGGAGGGCGTCGATGAGCAGTTCTTC. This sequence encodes CASSVRGREGVDEQFF.

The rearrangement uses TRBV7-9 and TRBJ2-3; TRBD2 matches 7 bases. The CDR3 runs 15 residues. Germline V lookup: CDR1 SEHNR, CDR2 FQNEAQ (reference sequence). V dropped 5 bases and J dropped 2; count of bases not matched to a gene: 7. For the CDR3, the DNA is TGTGCCAGCAGCAAACGGACTAGTTCCACAGATACGCAGTATTTT. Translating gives CASSKRTSSTDTQYF.

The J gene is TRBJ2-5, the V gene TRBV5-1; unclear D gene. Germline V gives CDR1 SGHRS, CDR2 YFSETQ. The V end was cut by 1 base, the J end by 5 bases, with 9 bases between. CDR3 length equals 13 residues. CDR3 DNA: TGCGCCAGCAGCTTGAAGCCGCGGGAGACCCAGTACTTC. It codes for CASSLKPRETQYF.